Each of the 6 T cell receptor beta chains below was sequenced from the same sample in a study of naive and memory T cell subsets. Findings of the study overall: Naive repertoires, especially CD8, held a few larger clonotypes, possibly memory cells re-expressing CD45RA.

Both TRBC1 and TRBC2 were covered by a beta constant-region primer of two equimolar oligonucleotides. Ligated cDNA was amplified by four rounds of PCR with nested alpha and beta constant-region primers and SP2. Each CDR3 protein gets one entry after TCRdb re-called the UMI-ligation and nested PCR reads with MiXCR. Of roughly 83,000 distinct CDR3 sequences listed, over 9% are singletons. These receptors' antigens are unknown. The specimen was naive CD4+ T cells from blood. The receptors here all came from a human donor in good health.

There are a few counts of this clonotype. The chain couples TRBV5-1 to TRBJ1-4; maybe TRBD1 (5 bases). CDR1 is SGHRS and CDR2 is YFSETQ in the germline V gene. The CDR3 contains 15 residues. V was shortened by 0 bases and J by 5 bases, with 11 bases between the two germline ends. CDR3 in DNA: TGCGCCAGCAGCTTGGAGGGACTGAAGAATGAAAAACTGTTTTTT. It encodes CASSLEGLKNEKLFF.

The chain recombines TRBV29-1 with TRBJ2-7, with TRBD1 as a possible D gene (6 bases). CDR3 length: 12 amino acids. The V gene lost 6 bases and the J gene lost 3 bases, with 12 bases spanning the gap. Germline assignment: CDR1 SQVTM and CDR2 ANQGSEA. The CDR3 loop is CSVTGHDYEQYF. The CDR3 DNA is TGCAGCGTGACGGGACATGACTACGAGCAGTACTTC.

The genes are TRBV27 and TRBJ2-3; 9 nucleotides align to TRBD2. There are 17 residues in the CDR3. Germline loops: CDR1 MNHEY, CDR2 SMNVEV (reference sequence). J gave up 0 bases and V 3 bases, and 7 bases lay outside the gene matches. This CDR3 reads CASSFLAGKKSTDTQYF. The CDR3 bases are TGTGCCAGCAGTTTTCTAGCGGGGAAGAAAAGCACAGATACGCAGTATTTT.

This clonotype occurred many times. The chain has TRBV20-1 and TRBJ2-3; 7 bases agree with TRBD1. The germline gives CDR1 DFQATT, CDR2 SNEGSKA (reference sequence). Trimming at V came to 6 bases and at J to 2 bases, leaving 14 bases not matched to a gene. CDR3 size: 16 residues. The CDR3 spells CSALFYRDSLTDTQYF. CDR3 nucleotide sequence: TGCAGTGCGCTTTTTTACCGGGACAGCCTCACAGATACGCAGTATTTT.

This clonotype was counted between two and nine times. J is TRBJ2-3 and V is TRBV30; TRBD2 matches 11 bases. V dropped 3 bases and J dropped 5; count of bases not matched to a gene: 13. The V gene's germline CDR1 is GTSNPN and CDR2 SVGIG (reference sequence). The CDR3 length is 17 residues. The CDR3 loop reads CAWRSTVGLAGGDTQYF. The CDR3 DNA reads as TGTGCCTGGAGATCGACGGTGGGCCTAGCGGGAGGAGATACGCAGTATTTT.

The rearrangement joins TRBV6-1 to TRBJ2-7; TRBD1 agrees at 7 bases. Germline V gene lookup returns CDR1 MNHNS and CDR2 SASEGT. V gave up 5 bases and J gave up 3 bases; unmatched junction bases: 10. This CDR3 region has 15 residues. The CDR3 spells CASSYNRGLNYEQYF. CDR3 sequence (DNA): TGTGCCAGCAGTTATAACAGGGGCCTAAACTACGAGCAGTACTTC.